This T cell receptor (beta chain) was retrieved from a study of T cells after yellow fever vaccination. General study findings and limits: The CD4 compartment and the CD8 compartment contained a small share of clonotypes in common. In post-booster samples, most primary-vaccination clones reappeared (approximately 96% CD4, 88% CD8). FACS-sorted repertoires could harbor abundant contaminating bulk-population clonotypes.

TCR cDNA was made by 5'RACE template switching, adding a universal primer site and UMIs. TCRdb reanalysed the 5' RACE reads using MiXCR and keeps one entry per CDR3 protein. Found here are about 30,000 distinct CDR3 sequences, roughly 4.5% of them singletons; the top ten hold about half. Ten or more counts support this clonotype. Its antigen remains unknown. This CDR3 has 15 residues. The V gene's germline CDR1 is SGHTA and CDR2 FQGTGA. Trimming took 4 bases from V and 0 from J, leaving 9 bases between them. The specimen was CD8+ T cells sorted from PBMCs, collected 5 days after the yellow fever booster vaccination. The chain combines TRBV7-3 with TRBJ2-2; a possible D gene is TRBD2 (6 bases). The receptor's source is a man aged 25-45 years who received the YFV17D yellow fever vaccine. The CDR3 nucleotides are TGTGCCAGCAGCTCGGCGGGAACGAACACCGGGGAGCTGTTTTTT. Translating gives CASSSAGTNTGELFF. Variable domain in full (rest from reference TRBV7-3 and TRBJ2-2): GAGVSQTPSNKVTEKGKYVELRCDPISGHTALYWYRQSLGQGPEFLIYFQGTGAADDSGLPNDRFFAVRPEGSVSTLKIQRTERGDSAVYLCASSSAGTNTGELFFGEGSRLTVL.